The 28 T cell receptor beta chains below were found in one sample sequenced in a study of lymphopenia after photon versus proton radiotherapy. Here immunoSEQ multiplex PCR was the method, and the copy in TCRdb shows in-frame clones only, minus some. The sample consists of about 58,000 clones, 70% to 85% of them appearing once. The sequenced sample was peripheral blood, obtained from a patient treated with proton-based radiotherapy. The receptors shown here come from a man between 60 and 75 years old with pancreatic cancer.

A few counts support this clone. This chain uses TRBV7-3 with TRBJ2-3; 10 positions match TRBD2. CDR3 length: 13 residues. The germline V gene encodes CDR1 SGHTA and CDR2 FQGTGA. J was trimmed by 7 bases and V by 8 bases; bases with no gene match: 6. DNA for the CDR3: TGTGCCAGCGGTGCTAGCGGGAGTAATACGCAGTATTTT. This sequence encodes CASGASGSNTQYF.

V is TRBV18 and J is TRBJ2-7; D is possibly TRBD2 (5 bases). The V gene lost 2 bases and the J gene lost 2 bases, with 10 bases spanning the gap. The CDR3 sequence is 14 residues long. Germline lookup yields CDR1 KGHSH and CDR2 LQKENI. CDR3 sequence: CASSPSAVTYEQYF. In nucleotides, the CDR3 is TGTGCCAGCTCACCATCAGCGGTTACCTACGAGCAGTACTTC.

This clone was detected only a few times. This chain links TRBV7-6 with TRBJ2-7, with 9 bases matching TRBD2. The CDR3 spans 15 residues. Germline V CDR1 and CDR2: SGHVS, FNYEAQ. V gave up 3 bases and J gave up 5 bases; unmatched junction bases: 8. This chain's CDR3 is CASSFLASGVNEQYF. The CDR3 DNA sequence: TGTGCCAGCAGCTTCTTGGCTAGCGGGGTCAACGAGCAGTACTTC.

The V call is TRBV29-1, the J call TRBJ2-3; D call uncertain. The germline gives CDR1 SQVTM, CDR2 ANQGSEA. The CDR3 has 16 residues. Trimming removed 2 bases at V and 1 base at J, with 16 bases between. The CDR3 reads CSVELSGVLGTDTQYF. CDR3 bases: TGCAGCGTTGAACTCTCTGGCGTCTTGGGCACAGATACGCAGTATTTT.

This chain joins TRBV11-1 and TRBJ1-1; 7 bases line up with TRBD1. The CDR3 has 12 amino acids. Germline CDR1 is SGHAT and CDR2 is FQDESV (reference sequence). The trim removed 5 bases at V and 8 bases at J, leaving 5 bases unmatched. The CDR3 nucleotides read TGTGCCAGCAGCCATGACAGGGCGGAAGCTTTCTTT. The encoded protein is CASSHDRAEAFF.

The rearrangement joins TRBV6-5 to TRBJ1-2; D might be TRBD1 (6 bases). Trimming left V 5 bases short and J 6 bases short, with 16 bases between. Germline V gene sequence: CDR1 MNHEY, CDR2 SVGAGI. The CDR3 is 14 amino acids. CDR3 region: CASSEDSLPHGYTF. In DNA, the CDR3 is TGTGCCAGCAGTGAGGACAGCCTCCCACATGGCTACACCTTC.

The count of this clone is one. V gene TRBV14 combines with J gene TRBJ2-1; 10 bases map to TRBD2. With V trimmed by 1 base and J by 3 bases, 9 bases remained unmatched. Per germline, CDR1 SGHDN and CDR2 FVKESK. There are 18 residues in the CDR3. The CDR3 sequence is CASSQGIARLAGYNEQFF. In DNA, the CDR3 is TGTGCCAGCAGCCAAGGAATCGCTAGACTAGCGGGCTACAATGAGCAGTTCTTC.

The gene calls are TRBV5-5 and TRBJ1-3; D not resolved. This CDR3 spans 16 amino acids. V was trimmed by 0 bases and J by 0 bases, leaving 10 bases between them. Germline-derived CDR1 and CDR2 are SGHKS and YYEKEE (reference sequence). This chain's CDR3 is CASSLGVDYSGNTIYF. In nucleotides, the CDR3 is TGTGCCAGCAGCTTGGGCGTAGATTACTCTGGAAACACCATATATTTT.

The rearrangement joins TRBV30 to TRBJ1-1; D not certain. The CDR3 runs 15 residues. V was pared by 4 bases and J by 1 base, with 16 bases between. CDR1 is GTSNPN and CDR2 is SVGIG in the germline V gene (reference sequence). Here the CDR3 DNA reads TGTGCCTGGACTGGCCTTTTGGGTAAGAACACTGAAGCTTTCTTT. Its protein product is CAWTGLLGKNTEAFF.

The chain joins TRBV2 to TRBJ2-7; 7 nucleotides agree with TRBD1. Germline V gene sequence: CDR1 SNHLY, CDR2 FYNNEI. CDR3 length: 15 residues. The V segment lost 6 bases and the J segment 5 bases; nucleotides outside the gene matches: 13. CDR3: CASSHRQGIIHEQYF. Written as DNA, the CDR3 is TGTGCCAGCAGCCACCGACAGGGTATAATCCACGAGCAGTACTTC.

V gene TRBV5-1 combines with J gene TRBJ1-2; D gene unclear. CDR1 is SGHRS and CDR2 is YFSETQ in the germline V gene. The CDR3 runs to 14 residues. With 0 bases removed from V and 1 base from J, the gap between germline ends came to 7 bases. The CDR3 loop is CASSLGVRNYGYTF. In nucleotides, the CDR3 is TGCGCCAGCAGCTTGGGGGTGCGTAACTATGGCTACACCTTC.

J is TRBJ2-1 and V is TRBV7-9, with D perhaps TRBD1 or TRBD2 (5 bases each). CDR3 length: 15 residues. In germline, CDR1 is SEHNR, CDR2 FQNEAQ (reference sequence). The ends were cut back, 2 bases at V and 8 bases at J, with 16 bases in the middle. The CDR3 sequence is CASSLSSGARDEQFF. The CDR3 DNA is TGTGCCAGCAGCTTATCATCCGGGGCTCGGGATGAGCAGTTCTTC.

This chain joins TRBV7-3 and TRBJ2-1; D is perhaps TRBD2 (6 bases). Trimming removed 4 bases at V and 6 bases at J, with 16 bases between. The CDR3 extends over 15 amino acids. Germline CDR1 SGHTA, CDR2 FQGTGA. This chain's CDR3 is CASSSRGTWGNEQFF. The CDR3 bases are TGTGCCAGCAGCTCCCGGGGGACCTGGGGCAATGAGCAGTTCTTC.

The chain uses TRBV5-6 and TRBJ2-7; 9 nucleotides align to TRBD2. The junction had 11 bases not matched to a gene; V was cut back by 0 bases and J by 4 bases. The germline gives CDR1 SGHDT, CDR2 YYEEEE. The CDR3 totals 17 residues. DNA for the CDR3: TGTGCCAGCAGCTTGGTTCTAGATCGAGCGGGAGGTTACGAGCAGTACTTC. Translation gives CASSLVLDRAGGYEQYF.

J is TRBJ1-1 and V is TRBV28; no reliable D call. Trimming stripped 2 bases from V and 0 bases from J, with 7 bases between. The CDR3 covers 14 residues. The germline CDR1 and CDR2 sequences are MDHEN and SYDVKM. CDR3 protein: CASSLVQLNTEAFF. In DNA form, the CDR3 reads TGTGCCAGCAGTTTAGTTCAGTTGAACACTGAAGCTTTCTTT.

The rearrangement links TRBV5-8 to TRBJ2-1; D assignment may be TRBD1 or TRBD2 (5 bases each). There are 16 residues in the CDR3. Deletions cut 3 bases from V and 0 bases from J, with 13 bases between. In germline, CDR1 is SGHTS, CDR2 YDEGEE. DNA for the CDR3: TGTGCCAGCAGCTCGGGACCTAAGCTCTCCTACAATGAGCAGTTCTTC. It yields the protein CASSSGPKLSYNEQFF.

The CDR3 DNA sequence: TGTGCCAGCAGCTTAGGAGGGGGTGGAGCGGGAGACACCACAGATACGCAGTATTTT. Translation: CASSLGGGGAGDTTDTQYF. The rearrangement uses TRBV7-6 and TRBJ2-3, with TRBD2 matching 8 bases. CDR1 SGHVS and CDR2 FNYEAQ come from the germline V gene. V lost 1 base to trimming and J lost 2 bases; unmatched junction nucleotides: 14. The CDR3 spans 19 residues.

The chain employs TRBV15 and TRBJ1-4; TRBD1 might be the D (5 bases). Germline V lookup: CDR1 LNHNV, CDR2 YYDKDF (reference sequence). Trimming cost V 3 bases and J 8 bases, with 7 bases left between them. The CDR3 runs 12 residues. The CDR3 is CATSRGREKLFF. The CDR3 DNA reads TGTGCCACCAGCAGGGGACGGGAAAAACTGTTTTTT.

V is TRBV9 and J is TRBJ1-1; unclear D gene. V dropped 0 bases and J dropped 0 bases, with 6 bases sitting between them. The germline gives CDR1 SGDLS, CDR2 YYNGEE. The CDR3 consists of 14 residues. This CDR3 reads CASSVGEVNTEAFF. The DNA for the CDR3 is TGTGCCAGCAGCGTAGGTGAAGTGAACACTGAAGCTTTCTTT. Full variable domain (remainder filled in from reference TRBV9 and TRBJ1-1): DSGVTQTPKHLITATGQRVTLRCSPRSGDLSVYWYQQSLDQGLQFLIQYYNGEERAKGNILERFSAQQFPDLHSELNLSSLELGDSALYFCASSVGEVNTEAFFGQGTRLTVV.

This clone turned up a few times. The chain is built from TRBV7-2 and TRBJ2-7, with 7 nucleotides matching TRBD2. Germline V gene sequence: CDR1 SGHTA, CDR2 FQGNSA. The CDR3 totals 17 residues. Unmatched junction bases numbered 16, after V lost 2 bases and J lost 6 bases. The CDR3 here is CASSLWPSGSYPPEQYF. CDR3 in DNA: TGTGCCAGCAGCTTATGGCCTAGCGGCTCATATCCCCCCGAGCAGTACTTC. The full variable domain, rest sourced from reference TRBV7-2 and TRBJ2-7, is GAGVSQSPSNKVTEKGKDVELRCDPISGHTALYWYRQSLGQGLEFLIYFQGNSAPDKSGLPSDRFSAERTGGSVSTLTIQRTQQEDSAVYLCASSLWPSGSYPPEQYFGPGTRLTVT.

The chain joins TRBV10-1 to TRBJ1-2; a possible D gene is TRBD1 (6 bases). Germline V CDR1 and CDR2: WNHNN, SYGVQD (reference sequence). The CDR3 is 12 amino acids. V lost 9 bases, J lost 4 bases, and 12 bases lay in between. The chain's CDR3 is CARGQPAYGYTF. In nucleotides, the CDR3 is TGCGCCAGAGGACAGCCGGCCTATGGCTACACCTTC.

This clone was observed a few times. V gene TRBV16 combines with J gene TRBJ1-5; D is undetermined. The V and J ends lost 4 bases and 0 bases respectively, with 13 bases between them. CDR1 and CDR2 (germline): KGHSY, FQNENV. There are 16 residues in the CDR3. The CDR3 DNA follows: TGTGCCAGCAGCCTCGGATCAGGAGTTAGCAATCAGCCCCAGCATTTT. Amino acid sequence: CASSLGSGVSNQPQHF.

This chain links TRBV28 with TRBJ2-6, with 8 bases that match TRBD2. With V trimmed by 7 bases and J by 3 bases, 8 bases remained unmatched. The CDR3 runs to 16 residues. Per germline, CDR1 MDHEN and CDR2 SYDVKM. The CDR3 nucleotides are TGTGCCAGCACCCCGGGGGGGTCAGGTGGGGCCAACGTCCTGACTTTC. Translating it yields CASTPGGSGGANVLTF.

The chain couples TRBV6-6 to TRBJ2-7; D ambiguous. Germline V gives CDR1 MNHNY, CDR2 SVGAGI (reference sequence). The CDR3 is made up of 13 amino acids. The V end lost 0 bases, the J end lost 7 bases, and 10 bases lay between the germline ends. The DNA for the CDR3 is TGTGCCAGCAGTTACTCGCTATCAAGTGAGCAGTACTTC. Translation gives CASSYSLSSEQYF.

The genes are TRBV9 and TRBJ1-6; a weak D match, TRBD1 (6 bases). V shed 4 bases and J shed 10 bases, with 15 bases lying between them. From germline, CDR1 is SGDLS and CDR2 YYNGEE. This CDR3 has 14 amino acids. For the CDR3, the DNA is TGTGCCAGCAGCCCTTTGGGGGGCGGATCACCCCTCCACTTT. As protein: CASSPLGGGSPLHF.

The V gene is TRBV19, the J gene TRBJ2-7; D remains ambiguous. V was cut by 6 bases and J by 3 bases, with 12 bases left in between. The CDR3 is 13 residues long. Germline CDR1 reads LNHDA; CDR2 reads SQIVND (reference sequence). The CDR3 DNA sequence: TGTGCCAGTAGCCGTTTTGGCCACTACGAGCAGTACTTC. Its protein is CASSRFGHYEQYF. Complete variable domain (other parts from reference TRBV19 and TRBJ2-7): DGGITQSPKYLFRKEGQNVTLSCEQNLNHDAMYWYRQDPGQGLRLIYYSQIVNDFQKGDIAEGYSVSREKKESFPLTVTSAQKNPTAFYLCASSRFGHYEQYFGPGTRLTVT.

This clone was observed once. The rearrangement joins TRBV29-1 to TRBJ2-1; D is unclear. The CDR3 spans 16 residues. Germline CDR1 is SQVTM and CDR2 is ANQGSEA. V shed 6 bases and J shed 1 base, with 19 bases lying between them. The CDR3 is CSVRVPSIGSYNEQFF. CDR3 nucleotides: TGCAGCGTCCGAGTCCCGTCAATCGGGTCCTACAATGAGCAGTTCTTC.

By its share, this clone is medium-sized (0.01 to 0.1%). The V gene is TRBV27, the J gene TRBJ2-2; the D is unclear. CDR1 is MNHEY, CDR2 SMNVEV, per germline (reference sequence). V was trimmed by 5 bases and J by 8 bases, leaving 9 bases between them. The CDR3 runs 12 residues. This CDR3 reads CASSTKVGELFF. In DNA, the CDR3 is TGTGCCAGCAGTACAAAGGTGGGGGAGCTGTTTTTT.